This T cell receptor (beta chain) was sequenced during a study of CD49a tissue-resident CD8 T cells in human skin (dated by TCRdb to about 2017). Notes on the research overall: The study examined tissue-resident memory CD8+ T cell subsets in human skin defined by CD49a, CD69 and CD103 expression.

The method behind the library was the immunoSEQ multiplex PCR assay. The study's own analysis went as follows. TCR V beta family usage frequencies were compared across the sorted blood, dermal and epidermal CD8+ T cell populations. The clones in this table, taken by TCRdb from immuneACCESS, are in-frame only. Not every clone is retained; where verified, under half of the shortfall comes from an unresolved V gene, and the cause of the rest is unknown. V and J calls and clone size are given by that table; D and trimming were obtained from the DNA. This sample holds 500 to 550 clones; roughly 70% were observed only once. The ten biggest clones cover 23% of the sample. Note on this clone: Its antigen is still unknown. Base qualities are not provided; no much larger clone lies one nucleotide away.

The germline V and J ends show losses of 5 bases and 9 bases respectively, and no gene match explains 10 bases of the junction. Via the germline V gene (reference sequence), CDR1 is PRHDT and CDR2 FYEKMQ. CDR3 length: 14 amino acids, cysteine to phenylalanine. Kept here is only the CDR3 DNA, which spans 42 bases and is read in frame from base 1. For 5 or 6 healthy donors, CD8+ T cells were sorted from blood, dermis and epidermis, and the TCR beta CDR3 regions of these cells were analysed. All TCR-sequenced donors were healthy individuals, and each provided both blood and skin samples. Before TCR beta sequencing, CD8+ T cell populations were isolated by sorting. Before T cells were analysed, skin was separated into dermal and epidermal compartments.

The chain uses TRBV13 and TRBJ2-1, with TRBD2 matching 7 junction bases. The sequence was collected from a human donor in good health. Sequenced input: CD103- CD8+ T cells sorted from skin dermis. The CDR3 protein sequence reads: CASSVGTTTAEQFF. The bases are TGTGCCAGCAGCGTCGGGACTACTACAGCTGAGCAGTTCTTC.